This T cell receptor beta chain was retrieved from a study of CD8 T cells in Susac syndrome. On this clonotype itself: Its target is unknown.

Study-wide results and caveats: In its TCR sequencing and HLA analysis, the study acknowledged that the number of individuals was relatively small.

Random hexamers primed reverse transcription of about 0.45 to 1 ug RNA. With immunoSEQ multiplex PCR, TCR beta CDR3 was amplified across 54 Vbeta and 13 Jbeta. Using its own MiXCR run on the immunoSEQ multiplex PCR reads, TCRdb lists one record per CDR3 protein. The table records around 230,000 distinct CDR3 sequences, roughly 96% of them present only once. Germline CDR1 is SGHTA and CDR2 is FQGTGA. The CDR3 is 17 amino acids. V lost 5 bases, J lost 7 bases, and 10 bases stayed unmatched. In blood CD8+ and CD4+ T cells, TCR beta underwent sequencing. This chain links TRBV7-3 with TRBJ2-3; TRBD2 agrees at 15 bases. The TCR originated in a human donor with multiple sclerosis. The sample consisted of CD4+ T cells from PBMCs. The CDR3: CASSLQGTSGRLNTQYF. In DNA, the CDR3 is TGTGCCAGCAGCCTCCAGGGGACTAGCGGGAGGCTCAATACGCAGTATTTT. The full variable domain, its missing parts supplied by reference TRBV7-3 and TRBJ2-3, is GAGVSQTPSNKVTEKGKYVELRCDPISGHTALYWYRQSLGQGPEFLIYFQGTGAADDSGLPNDRFFAVRPEGSVSTLKIQRTERGDSAVYLCASSLQGTSGRLNTQYFGPGTRLTVL.